This T cell receptor (beta chain) was found in a study of blood T cell repertoires in COVID-19. Study background: Researchers got acute and convalescent COVID-19 samples from the United States, Italy and Spain. The cDNA or gDNA used as material had been derived from T cells, B-cell-depleted T cells, or PBMCs.

Original processing notes: Estimated nucleated cell counts came from reference gene primer amplification. The data were produced by immunoSEQ multiplex PCR, yet TCRdb's version contains in-frame clones alone and is incomplete. V and J calls and clone size are those listed in that table; D and trimming were worked out from the DNA. The sample contains roughly 73,000 clones, 80% to 90% of which appear only once. CDR1 and CDR2 from the germline V gene are MNHEY and SVGEGT. V was pared by 0 bases and J by 5 bases, with 13 bases between. The CDR3 spans 15 residues. This TCR was sampled from an elderly woman with active or convalescent COVID-19. The specimen was peripheral blood. The chain is built from TRBV6-2 or TRBV6-3 and TRBJ2-5, with D unclear. The CDR3 DNA sequence: TGTGCCAGCAGTTACTCGCGTCCATCTCGGGAGACCCAGTACTTC. Its protein product is CASSYSRPSRETQYF.